The next 2 T cell receptor beta chains were all read from a single sample in a study of shared clonotypes between healthy human individuals. TCRdb's table, derived via immunoSEQ multiplex PCR, lists solely in-frame clones and lacks some. The top ten hold approximately 1% of the sample, which has nearly 2 million clones, roughly 95% seen once. Only CD45RO-negative cells positively selected for CCR7 counted as naive CD8 cells, so terminally differentiated effector memory CD45RA+ cells were excluded. The source material was naive CD8+ T cells sorted from blood. The source of these receptors is a young man in good health.

The chain employs TRBV27 and TRBJ1-1; D is unclear. CDR1 and CDR2 from the germline V gene are MNHEY and SMNVEV (reference sequence). This CDR3 is 16 amino acids long. V was shortened by 3 bases and J by 2 bases, with 16 bases between the two germline ends. CDR3 sequence: CASSFGPVPINTEAFF. CDR3 nucleotides: TGTGCCAGCAGTTTCGGCCCAGTGCCCATTAACACTGAAGCTTTCTTT.

In the case of this clone: Other nucleotide sequences from this sample produce the same CDR3. The chain carries TRBV12-5 and TRBJ2-1; D is unresolved. Deletions cut 3 bases from V and 0 bases from J, with 3 bases between. The CDR3 length is 13 residues. Germline V lookup: CDR1 LGHNT, CDR2 FRNRAP. In nucleotides, the CDR3 is TGTGCTAGTGGTTTAGACTCCTACAATGAGCAGTTCTTC. This translates into CASGLDSYNEQFF.